Following are 23 T cell receptor beta chains from one sample sequenced in a study of T-cell reconstitution after alpha-beta-depleted transplantation in children. The TCRbeta library was prepared with unique molecular identifiers. From the PCR reads, TCRdb called clonotypes with MiXCR, one entry per CDR3 protein. The data show around 450,000 distinct CDR3 sequences, 15% to 20% seen once. The sample in question was PBMCs, mostly from graft donor cells, obtained 360 days after TCRalphabeta/CD19-depleted stem cell transplant. Receptor source: a boy in the first two years of life who had a stem cell transplant for Wiskott-Aldrich syndrome, so the T cells may come from the graft donor.

The genes are TRBV5-1 and TRBJ2-2; D unclear. CDR3 size: 15 residues. Looked up from germline, CDR1 is SGHRS and CDR2 is YFSETQ. The V end lost 0 bases, the J end lost 7 bases, and 13 bases lay between the germline ends. Here the CDR3 DNA reads TGCGCCAGCAGCTTGGGCCATAGCCGCAGCGGGGAGCTGTTTTTT. Its translation is CASSLGHSRSGELFF.

This chain links TRBV6-5 with TRBJ2-1, with TRBD2 identical over 13 bases. V shed 2 bases, J shed 10 bases, and the junction held 5 bases outside the gene matches. CDR1 and CDR2 (germline): MNHEY, SVGAGI. The CDR3 contains 15 residues. DNA for the CDR3: TGTGCCAGCAGTTACGGACTAGCGGGAGCATCGGAGCAGTTCTTC. Protein: CASSYGLAGASEQFF.

This clonotype was seen a handful of times. The V and J genes are TRBV20-1 and TRBJ2-3; TRBD1 matches 10 bases. The V and J ends lost 6 bases and 4 bases, in that order; junction bases with no gene match: 4. In germline, CDR1 is DFQATT, CDR2 SNEGSKA (reference sequence). This CDR3 is built from 13 residues. In DNA form, the CDR3 reads TGCAGTGCCAGACAGGGGGCCGCAGATACGCAGTATTTT. Protein: CSARQGAADTQYF.

V and J are TRBV24-1 and TRBJ1-1, with D perhaps TRBD1 (5 bases). V was pared by 7 bases and J by 1 base, with 9 bases between. The CDR3 is 13 amino acids. Germline values: CDR1 KGHDR, CDR2 SFDVKD. DNA of the CDR3: TGTGCCACCAGAAAGGGGCCGAACACTGAAGCTTTCTTT. Translating it yields CATRKGPNTEAFF.

There are a few counts of this clonotype. The J gene is TRBJ2-5, the V gene TRBV18; TRBD2 is a possible D gene (6 bases). The CDR3 loop spans 15 amino acids. V lost 2 bases and J 2 bases, leaving 12 bases between the germline ends. Germline CDR1 KGHSH, CDR2 LQKENI. This CDR3 reads CASSPSFAGQETQYF. The CDR3 coding sequence is TGTGCCAGCTCACCATCTTTCGCGGGGCAAGAGACCCAGTACTTC.

The rearrangement joins TRBV5-6 to TRBJ1-2, with D unclear. The ends were cut back, 0 bases at V and 10 bases at J, with 4 bases in the middle. The CDR3 is 10 residues long. Germline values: CDR1 SGHDT, CDR2 YYEEEE. CDR3 coding DNA: TGTGCCAGCAGCTTGGTGGACTACACCTTC. It specifies CASSLVDYTF.

In this sample, this clonotype turned up a few times. The rearrangement uses TRBV6-1 and TRBJ2-4; possibly TRBD1 for D (5 bases). The germline V gene encodes CDR1 MNHNS and CDR2 SASEGT. The V and J ends lost 6 bases and 0 bases respectively, with 18 bases between them. The CDR3 contains 17 residues. CDR3 sequence: CASSPTRRQLAKNIQYF. The CDR3 nucleotides read TGTGCCAGCAGCCCAACCCGTAGACAGTTAGCCAAAAACATTCAGTACTTC.

This clonotype has just a few counts. This sequence joins TRBV20-1 and TRBJ2-5, with D tentatively TRBD1 (8 bases). The CDR3 consists of 14 residues. The V gene's germline CDR1 is DFQATT and CDR2 SNEGSKA (reference sequence). V was pared by 6 bases and J by 5 bases, with 19 bases between. The CDR3 DNA sequence: TGCAGTGCCCTGAGGGACAGGCGGGAGGAGACCCAGTACTTC. This translates into CSALRDRREETQYF.

The chain links TRBV7-8 to TRBJ1-6; D unclear. V was shortened by 0 bases and J by 10 bases, with 10 bases between the two germline ends. Germline V CDR1 and CDR2: SGHVS, FQNEAQ. The CDR3 contains 14 residues. The CDR3 region has the DNA TGTGCCAGCAGCTTAGCACCTTACCCCTCACCCCTCCACTTT. It codes for CASSLAPYPSPLHF.

This clonotype was recorded at least ten times. V usage is TRBV20-1 and J usage is TRBJ2-7; TRBD2 agrees at 8 bases. CDR3 length equals 15 residues. V was clipped by 1 base and J by 3 bases; unmatched bases: 8. Germline assignment: CDR1 DFQATT and CDR2 SNEGSKA (reference sequence). CDR3 residues: CSARGTEREFYEQYF. The CDR3 coding sequence is TGCAGTGCTAGAGGAACGGAGCGGGAGTTCTACGAGCAGTACTTC.

The V and J genes are TRBV7-2 and TRBJ1-2, with 9 bases matching TRBD1. The germline CDR1 and CDR2 sequences are SGHTA and FQGNSA. The CDR3 is 15 amino acids. V shed 5 bases, J shed 2 bases, and the junction held 6 bases outside the gene matches. The DNA of the CDR3 is TGTGCCAGCAGCCCCGGGACAGGGACGAACTATGGCTACACCTTC. Residues: CASSPGTGTNYGYTF.

This clonotype was detected a few times. The chain combines TRBV4-3 with TRBJ2-4; D gene uncertain. Trimming pared 0 bases from V and 4 bases from J, leaving 16 bases between. Germline CDR1 is LGHNA and CDR2 is YSLEER. The CDR3 is made up of 17 amino acids. The CDR3 is CASSQDSPSTQKNIQYF. CDR3 nucleotides: TGCGCCAGCAGCCAAGATAGCCCTTCAACCCAAAAAAACATTCAGTACTTC.

This clonotype has a handful of counts. The chain combines TRBV18 with TRBJ2-3; maybe TRBD2 (6 bases). Germline loops: CDR1 KGHSH, CDR2 LQKENI. The CDR3 loop spans 13 amino acids. The V gene lost 4 bases and the J gene lost 8 bases, with 13 bases spanning the gap. The CDR3, as DNA: TGTGCCAGCTCACTGTCGGGAGACGCTACGCAGTATTTT. It codes for CASSLSGDATQYF.

The sample holds a few counts of this clonotype. In DNA, the CDR3 is TGTGCCATCAGTGACCTGCAGGGAGACGGCATCTACGAGCAGTACTTC. This gives the protein CAISDLQGDGIYEQYF. This sequence joins TRBV10-3 and TRBJ2-7; D is tentatively TRBD1 or TRBD2 (5 bases each). V was trimmed by 3 bases and J by 3 bases, leaving 18 bases between them. The CDR3 covers 16 residues. The germline V gene encodes CDR1 ENHRY and CDR2 SYGVKD.

CDR3 sequence reads: CASGMSARTTDTQYF. CDR3 bases: TGTGCCAGCGGTATGTCAGCGAGAACCACAGATACGCAGTATTTT. The V and J genes are TRBV2 and TRBJ2-3; D is unresolved. The ends were cut back, 8 bases at V and 2 bases at J, with 17 bases in the middle. Germline V gene sequence: CDR1 SNHLY, CDR2 FYNNEI. This CDR3 is built from 15 residues.

This sequence joins TRBV2 and TRBJ2-5; 14 bases are a match to TRBD2. The V segment lost 3 bases and the J segment 7 bases; nucleotides outside the gene matches: 4. CDR3 length: 15 residues. In germline, CDR1 is SNHLY, CDR2 FYNNEI. CDR3 DNA sequence: TGTGCCAGCAGTGAGGGACTAGCGGGAGTCGGGACCCAGTACTTC. This translates into CASSEGLAGVGTQYF.

This clonotype has a count of ten or more. Given a much more abundant clone one base away, this may be a read error. The genes are TRBV5-5 and TRBJ2-7; D gene unclear. Looked up from germline, CDR1 is SGHKS and CDR2 is YYEKEE (reference sequence). V was pared by 0 bases and J by 3 bases, with 4 bases between. The CDR3 consists of 12 residues. The CDR3 nucleotides read TGTGCCAGCAGCTTGGGGATCTACGAGCAGTACTTC. Its protein product is CASSLGIYEQYF.

This clonotype turned up a few times. The DNA for the CDR3 is TGTGCCAGCAGCATACAGGGGATTAGTCGCACTGAAGCTTTCTTT. Translation: CASSIQGISRTEAFF. The chain links TRBV7-9 to TRBJ1-1; 7 bases agree with TRBD1. CDR1 is SEHNR, CDR2 FQNEAQ, per germline (reference sequence). This CDR3 is 15 amino acids long. The ends lost 5 bases at V and 4 bases at J; junction bases unmatched: 10.

This clonotype appeared a few times. The chain is built from TRBV2 and TRBJ1-6, with TRBD1 as a possible D gene (6 bases). The CDR3 is 14 amino acids. Trimming left V 8 bases short and J 9 bases short, with 17 bases between. The germline gives CDR1 SNHLY, CDR2 FYNNEI. The CDR3 sequence is CASGIRDIVSPLHF. In DNA form, the CDR3 reads TGTGCCAGCGGAATCCGGGACATCGTTTCACCCCTCCACTTT.

The chain is built from TRBV27 and TRBJ1-6, with TRBD1 as a possible D gene (5 bases). CDR3 length: 13 residues. Germline loops: CDR1 MNHEY, CDR2 SMNVEV (reference sequence). The germline V and J ends were trimmed by 4 bases and 10 bases, with 11 bases remaining between them. The CDR3 nucleotides are TGTGCCAGCAGTTCTCCGGGGGGGTCACCCCTCCACTTT. Protein sequence: CASSSPGGSPLHF.

This chain connects TRBV2 to TRBJ2-1; tentative D call: TRBD2 (6 bases). Germline CDR1 reads SNHLY; CDR2 reads FYNNEI. The CDR3 runs 14 residues. V dropped 10 bases and J dropped 4 bases, with 17 bases sitting between them. CDR3 sequence: CATQGGPGYNEQFF. The DNA of the CDR3 is TGTGCCACCCAAGGAGGGCCGGGTTACAATGAGCAGTTCTTC.

This chain uses TRBV6-2 or TRBV6-3 with TRBJ2-1, with 7 bases fitting TRBD2. There are 13 residues in the CDR3. V dropped 7 bases and J dropped 2; count of bases not matched to a gene: 2. CDR1 MNHEY and CDR2 SVGEGT come from the germline V gene. The chain's CDR3 is CASIAGAYNEQFF. In DNA, the CDR3 is TGTGCCAGCATCGCGGGAGCCTACAATGAGCAGTTCTTC.

The chain recombines TRBV11-2 with TRBJ2-1; 7 nucleotides line up with TRBD2. Germline CDR1 SGHAT, CDR2 FQNNGV. Losses at the gene ends were 1 base for V and 2 bases for J; bases not matched to a gene: 5. This CDR3 comprises 16 residues. CDR3: CASSLGSAGAYNEQFF. CDR3 DNA sequence: TGTGCCAGCAGCTTAGGGAGTGCGGGGGCCTACAATGAGCAGTTCTTC.